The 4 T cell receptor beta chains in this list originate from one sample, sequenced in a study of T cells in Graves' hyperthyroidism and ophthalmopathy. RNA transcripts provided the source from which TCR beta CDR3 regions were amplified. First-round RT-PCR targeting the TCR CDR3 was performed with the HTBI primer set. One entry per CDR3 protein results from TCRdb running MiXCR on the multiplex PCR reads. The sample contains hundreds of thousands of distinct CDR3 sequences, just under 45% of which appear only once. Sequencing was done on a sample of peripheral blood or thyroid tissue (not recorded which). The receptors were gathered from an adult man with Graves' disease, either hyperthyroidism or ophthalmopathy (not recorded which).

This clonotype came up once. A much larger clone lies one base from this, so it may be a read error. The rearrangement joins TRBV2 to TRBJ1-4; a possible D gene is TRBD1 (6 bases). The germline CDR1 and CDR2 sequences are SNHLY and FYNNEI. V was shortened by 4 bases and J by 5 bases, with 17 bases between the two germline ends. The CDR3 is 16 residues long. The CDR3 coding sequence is TGTGCCAGCAGTGTAGGAACCGGGACAAGGAATGAAAAACTGTTTTTT. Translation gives CASSVGTGTRNEKLFF.

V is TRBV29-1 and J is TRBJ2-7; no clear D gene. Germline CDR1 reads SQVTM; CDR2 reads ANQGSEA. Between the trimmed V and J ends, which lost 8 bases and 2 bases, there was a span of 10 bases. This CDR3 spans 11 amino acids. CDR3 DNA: TGCAGCAGTACGGAACCCTACGAGCAGTACTTC. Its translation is CSSTEPYEQYF.

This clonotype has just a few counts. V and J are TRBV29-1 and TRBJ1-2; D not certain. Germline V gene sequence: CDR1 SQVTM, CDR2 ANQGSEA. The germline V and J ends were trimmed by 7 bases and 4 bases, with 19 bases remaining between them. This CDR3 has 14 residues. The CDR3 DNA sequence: TGCAGCGCCAGCAGCTATGACGCCATCTATGGCTACACCTTC. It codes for CSASSYDAIYGYTF.

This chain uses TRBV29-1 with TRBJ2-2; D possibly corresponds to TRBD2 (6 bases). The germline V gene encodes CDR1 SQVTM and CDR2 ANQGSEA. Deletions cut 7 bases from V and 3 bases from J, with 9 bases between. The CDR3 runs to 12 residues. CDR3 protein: CSGEVDTGELFF. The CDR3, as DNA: TGCAGCGGGGAGGTGGACACCGGGGAGCTGTTTTTT.